This is a list of T cell receptor beta chains from one sample in a study of T cell responses to AZD1222 COVID-19 vaccine. This table comes from immunoSEQ multiplex PCR, and its TCRdb copy is limited to in-frame clones, with some not included. Among over 95,000 clones listed, roughly nine tenths were seen once. The sequencing used peripheral blood, collected 28 days after the second AZD1222 dose. These receptor sequences come from an adult who received the AZD1222 COVID-19 vaccine. CDR3s include the opening cysteine and the closing phenylalanine or tryptophan. The order of the fields is CDR3 length, V gene, clone size, J gene, D gene, CDR3 DNA, CDR3 protein. A D gene is named only where the DNA matches it firmly. The size entry is marked missing in some rows and otherwise reads once, few, many or a size class.

cdr3_length: 14
v_call: TRBV28
clone_size: few
j_call: TRBJ1-1
d_call: NA
cdr3_nt: TGTGCCAGCAGTCCTCCGGGGGCCGGCGAAGAAGCTTTCTTT
cdr3_aa: CASSPPGAGEEAFF

cdr3_length: 14
v_call: TRBV28
clone_size: NA
j_call: TRBJ2-7
d_call: TRBD2
cdr3_nt: TGTGCCAGCAGTTTCTCAGCGGGAGGCTACGAGCAGTACTTC
cdr3_aa: CASSFSAGGYEQYF

cdr3_length: 16
v_call: TRBV24-1
clone_size: NA
j_call: TRBJ2-7
d_call: TRBD2
cdr3_nt: TGTGCCACCAGTGATTCCGGGACTAGCGGGAGTGGGGTGCAGTACTTC
cdr3_aa: CATSDSGTSGSGVQYF

cdr3_length: 13
v_call: TRBV19
clone_size: NA
j_call: TRBJ1-1
d_call: NA
cdr3_nt: TGTGCCAGTACCCTTGGAAGGGGCACTGAAGCTTTCTTT
cdr3_aa: CASTLGRGTEAFF

cdr3_length: 15
v_call: TRBV23-1
clone_size: NA
j_call: TRBJ2-7
d_call: NA
cdr3_nt: TGCGCCAGCAGTCAGTCTCGCGGCAGCTACTACGAGCAGTACTTC
cdr3_aa: CASSQSRGSYYEQYF

cdr3_length: 13
v_call: TRBV7-9
clone_size: NA
j_call: TRBJ2-7
d_call: NA
cdr3_nt: TGTGCCAGCAGCTTATCAGCCAACTACGAGCAGTACTTC
cdr3_aa: CASSLSANYEQYF

cdr3_length: 15
v_call: TRBV19
clone_size: NA
j_call: TRBJ1-1
d_call: NA
cdr3_nt: TGTGCCAGTAGTACCCACGAATCGGGGAACACTGAAGCTTTCTTT
cdr3_aa: CASSTHESGNTEAFF

cdr3_length: 13
v_call: TRBV18
clone_size: NA
j_call: TRBJ2-1
d_call: NA
cdr3_nt: TGTGCCAGCTCACCCCAGGAGGGAACTGAGCAGTTCTTC
cdr3_aa: CASSPQEGTEQFF

cdr3_length: 15
v_call: TRBV19
clone_size: NA
j_call: TRBJ1-6
d_call: TRBD1
cdr3_nt: TGTGCCGGTAGTGAAGCTGGACAGGGGAACTCACCCCTCCACTTT
cdr3_aa: CAGSEAGQGNSPLHF

cdr3_length: 16
v_call: TRBV11-2
clone_size: NA
j_call: TRBJ1-3
d_call: NA
cdr3_nt: TGTGCCAGCAGCTTAAGGACAACCCTGGGGAGGAACACCATATATTTT
cdr3_aa: CASSLRTTLGRNTIYF

cdr3_length: 13
v_call: TRBV12-3/TRBV12-4
clone_size: NA
j_call: TRBJ1-5
d_call: NA
cdr3_nt: TGTGCCAGCAGTCCTCAGGGTCACCAGCCCCAGCATTTT
cdr3_aa: CASSPQGHQPQHF

cdr3_length: 16
v_call: TRBV2
clone_size: NA
j_call: TRBJ2-2
d_call: TRBD1
cdr3_nt: TGTGCCAGCAGTGTCGAGACAGGGGGGAACACCGGGGAGCTGTTTTTT
cdr3_aa: CASSVETGGNTGELFF

cdr3_length: 13
v_call: TRBV6-6
clone_size: NA
j_call: TRBJ2-2
d_call: TRBD2
cdr3_nt: TGTGCCAGCAGTTCAGCGGGAAGGGGGGAGCTGTTTTTT
cdr3_aa: CASSSAGRGELFF

cdr3_length: 15
v_call: TRBV2
clone_size: NA
j_call: TRBJ2-2
d_call: NA
cdr3_nt: TGTGCCAGCAGTGAGGGTCGATCCTACACCGGGGAGCTGTTTTTT
cdr3_aa: CASSEGRSYTGELFF

cdr3_length: 14
v_call: TRBV11-2
clone_size: NA
j_call: TRBJ1-3
d_call: TRBD1
cdr3_nt: TGTGCCAGCAGCAACAGGGGCTCTGGAAACACCATATATTTT
cdr3_aa: CASSNRGSGNTIYF

cdr3_length: 15
v_call: TRBV19
clone_size: NA
j_call: TRBJ2-3
d_call: NA
cdr3_nt: TGTGCCAGTAGTGGGCTGGACTCACTCACAGATACGCAGTATTTT
cdr3_aa: CASSGLDSLTDTQYF

cdr3_length: 15
v_call: TRBV6-1
clone_size: NA
j_call: TRBJ1-1
d_call: NA
cdr3_nt: TGTGCCAGCAGTGCCGGACAGACACCCAACACTGAAGCTTTCTTT
cdr3_aa: CASSAGQTPNTEAFF

cdr3_length: 13
v_call: TRBV9
clone_size: NA
j_call: TRBJ2-3
d_call: NA
cdr3_nt: TGTGCCAGCAGAGGGGGGATGACAGATACGCAGTATTTT
cdr3_aa: CASRGGMTDTQYF

cdr3_length: 14
v_call: TRBV28
clone_size: NA
j_call: TRBJ1-5
d_call: NA
cdr3_nt: TGTGCCAGCAGCCTCCCGGGGGGCAATAAGCCCCAGCATTTT
cdr3_aa: CASSLPGGNKPQHF

cdr3_length: 23
v_call: TRBV10-3
clone_size: NA
j_call: TRBJ1-1
d_call: TRBD1
cdr3_nt: TGTGCCATCCGACCGGTGTATGGTGAGCCAATTTCCGGGACAGGGGAGGTAAAGACTGAAGCTTTCTTT
cdr3_aa: CAIRPVYGEPISGTGEVKTEAFF

cdr3_length: 14
v_call: TRBV6-5
clone_size: NA
j_call: TRBJ1-1
d_call: NA
cdr3_nt: TGTGCCAGCAGTTCACCGGCCGACAACACTGAAGCTTTCTTT
cdr3_aa: CASSSPADNTEAFF

cdr3_length: 15
v_call: TRBV9
clone_size: NA
j_call: TRBJ2-2
d_call: TRBD1
cdr3_nt: TGTGCCAGCAGCGATGGACAGGGGGTCCCCGGGGAGCTGTTTTTT
cdr3_aa: CASSDGQGVPGELFF

cdr3_length: 16
v_call: TRBV28
clone_size: NA
j_call: TRBJ1-2
d_call: NA
cdr3_nt: TGTGCCAGCAGCCTTTGGGTTTCGCGGCACAACTATGGCTACACCTTC
cdr3_aa: CASSLWVSRHNYGYTF

cdr3_length: 12
v_call: TRBV25-1
clone_size: NA
j_call: TRBJ1-1
d_call: NA
cdr3_nt: TGTGCCAGCAGAGGGGTGAACACTGAAGCTTTCTTT
cdr3_aa: CASRGVNTEAFF

cdr3_length: 14
v_call: TRBV3-1/TRBV3-2
clone_size: NA
j_call: TRBJ1-2
d_call: TRBD1
cdr3_nt: TGTGCCAGCAGGCGAATGACAGGGGACTATGGCTACACCTTC
cdr3_aa: CASRRMTGDYGYTF

cdr3_length: 19
v_call: TRBV5-6
clone_size: NA
j_call: TRBJ2-7
d_call: TRBD2
cdr3_nt: TGTGCCAGCAGCTTGTATTTGGAGGCCGCCCTAGCGGGAGACCACGAGCAGTACTTC
cdr3_aa: CASSLYLEAALAGDHEQYF

cdr3_length: 17
v_call: TRBV6-1
clone_size: NA
j_call: TRBJ2-3
d_call: NA
cdr3_nt: TGTGCCAGCAGTGAGTTCTCCGGACAGAAGAGCACAGATACGCAGTATTTT
cdr3_aa: CASSEFSGQKSTDTQYF

cdr3_length: 14
v_call: TRBV12-5
clone_size: NA
j_call: TRBJ2-7
d_call: NA
cdr3_nt: TGTGCTAGTGCCGTCGACAGTCCGTCCTACGAGCAGTACTTC
cdr3_aa: CASAVDSPSYEQYF

cdr3_length: 17
v_call: TRBV21-1
clone_size: NA
j_call: TRBJ2-5
d_call: NA
cdr3_nt: TGTGCCAGCAGCAAAGTTTATAGCGGGAGGGCCGGGGAGACCCAGTACTTC
cdr3_aa: CASSKVYSGRAGETQYF

cdr3_length: 15
v_call: TRBV19
clone_size: NA
j_call: TRBJ2-3
d_call: TRBD1
cdr3_nt: TGTGCCAGTAGTGGGACAGGTCCTAGCACAGATACGCAGTATTTT
cdr3_aa: CASSGTGPSTDTQYF

cdr3_length: 15
v_call: TRBV6-2/TRBV6-3
clone_size: NA
j_call: TRBJ2-7
d_call: NA
cdr3_nt: TGTGCCAGCAGCCCTGAAGGAGGTAGGCCCTACGAGCAGTACTTC
cdr3_aa: CASSPEGGRPYEQYF

cdr3_length: 15
v_call: TRBV6-2/TRBV6-3
clone_size: NA
j_call: TRBJ1-1
d_call: NA
cdr3_nt: TGTGCCAGCAGTTCGATGCTTATGGGGGGGACTGAAGCTTTCTTT
cdr3_aa: CASSSMLMGGTEAFF

cdr3_length: 14
v_call: TRBV2
clone_size: NA
j_call: TRBJ1-6
d_call: TRBD1
cdr3_nt: TGTGCCAGTTCCCGGGGACAGGGACAATCACCCCTCCACTTT
cdr3_aa: CASSRGQGQSPLHF

cdr3_length: 15
v_call: TRBV19
clone_size: NA
j_call: TRBJ2-1
d_call: TRBD2
cdr3_nt: TGTGCCAGTCCTAGTACGGGACTAGCGAACAATGAGCAGTTCTTC
cdr3_aa: CASPSTGLANNEQFF

cdr3_length: 14
v_call: TRBV7-2
clone_size: NA
j_call: TRBJ2-1
d_call: TRBD2
cdr3_nt: TGTGCCAGCAGCATACTAGCGGGTCACAATGAGCAGTTCTTC
cdr3_aa: CASSILAGHNEQFF

cdr3_length: 11
v_call: TRBV19
clone_size: NA
j_call: TRBJ1-2
d_call: NA
cdr3_nt: TGTGCCTGCCAAGCGAACTATGGCTACACCTTC
cdr3_aa: CACQANYGYTF

cdr3_length: 13
v_call: TRBV4-3
clone_size: NA
j_call: TRBJ1-3
d_call: NA
cdr3_nt: TGCGCCAGCAGCCAATTCAGGGCGGACACCATATATTTT
cdr3_aa: CASSQFRADTIYF

cdr3_length: 15
v_call: TRBV13
clone_size: NA
j_call: TRBJ1-4
d_call: TRBD1
cdr3_nt: TGTGCCAGCAGCTTAGGACAGGGGTCACATGAAAAACTGTTTTTT
cdr3_aa: CASSLGQGSHEKLFF

cdr3_length: 15
v_call: TRBV6-2/TRBV6-3
clone_size: NA
j_call: TRBJ1-2
d_call: TRBD1
cdr3_nt: TGTGCCAGCAGTTACTCGATTACAGGGGGCAATGGCTACACCTTC
cdr3_aa: CASSYSITGGNGYTF

cdr3_length: 11
v_call: TRBV28
clone_size: NA
j_call: TRBJ1-2
d_call: NA
cdr3_nt: TGTGCCAGCAGTTTACAGTATGGCTACACCTTC
cdr3_aa: CASSLQYGYTF

cdr3_length: 15
v_call: TRBV28
clone_size: NA
j_call: TRBJ1-5
d_call: NA
cdr3_nt: TGTGCCAGCAGTTCCCGTACAGGAAGCAATCAGCCCCAGCATTTT
cdr3_aa: CASSSRTGSNQPQHF

cdr3_length: 19
v_call: TRBV28
clone_size: NA
j_call: TRBJ2-6
d_call: NA
cdr3_nt: TGTGCCAGCAGTTTGCGGGGCACTGGGCCGGACTCTGGGGCCAACGTCCTGACTTTC
cdr3_aa: CASSLRGTGPDSGANVLTF

cdr3_length: 12
v_call: TRBV6-6
clone_size: NA
j_call: TRBJ1-5
d_call: NA
cdr3_nt: TGTGCCAGCAGTTACGGTCAGGCGCCCCAGCATTTT
cdr3_aa: CASSYGQAPQHF

cdr3_length: 12
v_call: TRBV28
clone_size: once
j_call: TRBJ1-2
d_call: NA
cdr3_nt: TGTGCCAGCAGTCGCAGAAACTATGGCTACACCTTC
cdr3_aa: CASSRRNYGYTF

cdr3_length: 15
v_call: TRBV11-2
clone_size: NA
j_call: TRBJ2-2
d_call: NA
cdr3_nt: TGTGCCAGCAGCTTCCGCGTAATCGCCACCGGGGAGCTGTTTTTT
cdr3_aa: CASSFRVIATGELFF

cdr3_length: 17
v_call: TRBV7-2
clone_size: NA
j_call: TRBJ2-5
d_call: NA
cdr3_nt: TGTGCCAGCAGCCCAGGGGGGAGTAGCGGTGCCCAAGAGACCCAGTACTTC
cdr3_aa: CASSPGGSSGAQETQYF

cdr3_length: 14
v_call: TRBV2
clone_size: NA
j_call: TRBJ1-4
d_call: TRBD1
cdr3_nt: TGTGCCAGCCAGGGGGGGGCGCAGCATGAAAAACTGTTTTTT
cdr3_aa: CASQGGAQHEKLFF

cdr3_length: 16
v_call: TRBV5-1
clone_size: NA
j_call: TRBJ2-7
d_call: NA
cdr3_nt: TGCGCCAGCAGCCCGACCACGGGGGGCCTGTCCTACGAGCAGTACTTC
cdr3_aa: CASSPTTGGLSYEQYF

cdr3_length: 13
v_call: TRBV7-2
clone_size: NA
j_call: TRBJ1-5
d_call: NA
cdr3_nt: TGTGCCAGCAGCTTAGTACGGGGTCAGCCCCAGCATTTT
cdr3_aa: CASSLVRGQPQHF

cdr3_length: 15
v_call: TRBV9
clone_size: NA
j_call: TRBJ2-6
d_call: NA
cdr3_nt: TGTGCCAGCAGCCCGGGGGTTAATGGGGCCAACGTCCTGACTTTC
cdr3_aa: CASSPGVNGANVLTF

cdr3_length: 16
v_call: TRBV7-8
clone_size: NA
j_call: TRBJ1-5
d_call: NA
cdr3_nt: TGTGCCAGCAGCCCCGTTGGGGGGTATAGCAATCAGCCCCAGCATTTT
cdr3_aa: CASSPVGGYSNQPQHF

cdr3_length: 13
v_call: TRBV2
clone_size: NA
j_call: TRBJ1-1
d_call: NA
cdr3_nt: TGTGCCAGCACCTTCGGGCAGGGTTTTGCAGCTTTCTTT
cdr3_aa: CASTFGQGFAAFF

cdr3_length: 15
v_call: TRBV9
clone_size: NA
j_call: TRBJ2-7
d_call: NA
cdr3_nt: TGTGCCAGCAGCGTAGGGAATAGCGCAACCTACGAGCAGTACTTC
cdr3_aa: CASSVGNSATYEQYF

cdr3_length: 12
v_call: TRBV28
clone_size: NA
j_call: TRBJ1-2
d_call: NA
cdr3_nt: TGTGCCAGCAGTTTAGGTGGATTAGGCTACACCTTC
cdr3_aa: CASSLGGLGYTF

cdr3_length: 14
v_call: TRBV11-2
clone_size: few
j_call: TRBJ2-7
d_call: NA
cdr3_nt: TGTGCCAGCAGCTTATCGCCAGCTTTCTACGAGCAGTACTTC
cdr3_aa: CASSLSPAFYEQYF

cdr3_length: 14
v_call: TRBV19
clone_size: NA
j_call: TRBJ2-3
d_call: NA
cdr3_nt: TGTGCCAGTAGTATAAAGGGGGTAACAGATACGCAGTATTTT
cdr3_aa: CASSIKGVTDTQYF

cdr3_length: 14
v_call: TRBV25-1
clone_size: once
j_call: TRBJ2-1
d_call: NA
cdr3_nt: TGTGCCAGCAGTACTAGGCCTCGGTTGAGTGAGCAGTTCTTC
cdr3_aa: CASSTRPRLSEQFF

cdr3_length: 13
v_call: TRBV5-1
clone_size: NA
j_call: TRBJ1-2
d_call: NA
cdr3_nt: TGCGCCAGCAGCTTGGACGGTTTGGATGGCTACACCTTC
cdr3_aa: CASSLDGLDGYTF

cdr3_length: 17
v_call: TRBV11-2
clone_size: NA
j_call: TRBJ2-1
d_call: TRBD2
cdr3_nt: TGTGCCAGCAGCTCGGGACTAGCAAGAAGCTCCTACAATGAGCAGTTCTTC
cdr3_aa: CASSSGLARSSYNEQFF

cdr3_length: 16
v_call: TRBV10-1
clone_size: NA
j_call: TRBJ2-1
d_call: TRBD1
cdr3_nt: TGCGCCAGCAGCCATGACATAGGGGGCCTCTACAATGAGCAGTTCTTC
cdr3_aa: CASSHDIGGLYNEQFF